Presented here are 27 T cell receptor beta chains from one specimen sequenced in a study of T cells after yellow fever vaccination. TCRdb re-called the 5' RACE reads through MiXCR, storing one row per CDR3 protein. The sample comprises 200,000 to 300,000 distinct CDR3 sequences, roughly 3.7% of which are singletons, and roughly a fifth rests with the top ten. Sequenced material: PBMCs, taken 15 days after the yellow fever booster vaccination. The receptors were sampled from a man aged 18 to 30 who received the YFV17D yellow fever vaccine.

This clonotype was seen repeatedly, ten times or more. The chain combines TRBV5-1 with TRBJ1-4, with a possible D match to TRBD1 (6 bases). Germline assignment: CDR1 SGHRS and CDR2 YFSETQ. The V end lost 4 bases, the J end lost 6 bases, and 19 bases lay between the germline ends. CDR3 size: 16 residues. The CDR3 bases are TGCGCCAGCAGCAGGGGGACGGCCAGGCGTGATGAAAAACTGTTTTTT. Amino acid sequence: CASSRGTARRDEKLFF.

Points on this clonotype: This could be a read error, since a much larger clone is one nucleotide away. The V call is TRBV11-2, the J call TRBJ1-1; D unresolved. V lost 5 bases and J lost 7, with 11 bases in between. The V gene's germline CDR1 is SGHAT and CDR2 FQNNGV. The CDR3 covers 12 residues. The CDR3, as DNA: TGTGCCAGCAGCCCCCGTTGGGGTGAAGCTTTCTTT. Amino acids: CASSPRWGEAFF.

This clonotype has a count of ten or more. The chain is built from TRBV12-3 or TRBV12-4 and TRBJ2-7, with D hard to call. The CDR3 has 12 residues. V shed 6 bases and J shed 7 bases, with 13 bases lying between them. The CDR3 reads CASRQGWGEQYV. The DNA of the CDR3 is TGTGCCAGCAGACAAGGGTGGGGAGAGCAGTACGTC.

This clonotype was detected many times. DNA for the CDR3: TGTGCCAGCTCACCACCCAGTTACGGCGGGAATTCACCCCTCCACTTT. Protein sequence: CASSPPSYGGNSPLHF. The chain recombines TRBV18 with TRBJ1-6; D gene ambiguous. Germline values: CDR1 KGHSH, CDR2 LQKENI. This CDR3 is built from 16 residues. Trimming removed 0 bases from V and 7 bases from J, with 13 bases in between.

In this sample, this clonotype turned up many times. The rearrangement links TRBV5-1 to TRBJ2-3; D is unclear. The CDR3 spans 14 residues. Germline V gene lookup returns CDR1 SGHRS and CDR2 YFSETQ. Trimming pared 1 base from V and 5 bases from J, leaving 11 bases between. CDR3 loop: CASSLNTAKDTQYF. The CDR3 DNA sequence: TGCGCCAGCAGCTTGAATACTGCTAAAGATACGCAGTATTTT.

The chain joins TRBV7-3 to TRBJ2-1, with TRBD2 matching 11 bases. The ends lost 5 bases at V and 0 bases at J; junction bases unmatched: 9. The CDR3 spans 18 residues. The germline V gene has CDR1 SGHTA and CDR2 FQGTGA. The CDR3 sequence: CASSLTSGGPSSYNEQFF. CDR3 sequence (DNA): TGTGCCAGCAGCCTTACTAGCGGGGGACCGAGCTCCTACAATGAGCAGTTCTTC.

This chain joins TRBV4-1 and TRBJ1-5; D gene uncertain. Deletions cut 4 bases from V and 1 base from J, with 14 bases between. CDR3 length: 16 amino acids. Germline V gives CDR1 MGHRA, CDR2 YSYEKL. The CDR3 DNA reads TGCGCCAGCAGCCTCCGCTTCATGGGAAGCAATCAGCCCCAGCATTTT. Translated: CASSLRFMGSNQPQHF.

In its sample, this clonotype was seen many times. The V gene is TRBV12-3 or TRBV12-4, the J gene TRBJ1-5; possible D gene TRBD1, 6 bases. V was clipped by 5 bases and J by 0 bases, with 8 bases between them. This CDR3 region has 14 residues. For the CDR3, the DNA is TGTGCCAGCAGTCACAGGGATAGCAATCAGCCCCAGCATTTT. Protein product: CASSHRDSNQPQHF.

This clonotype was observed at least ten times. This chain links TRBV5-5 with TRBJ1-1; D is unresolved. The CDR3 runs 10 residues. Trimming stripped 7 bases from V and 4 bases from J, with 5 bases between. CDR1 is SGHKS and CDR2 is YYEKEE in the germline V gene (reference sequence). CDR3 residues: CASAATEAFF. The DNA for the CDR3 is TGTGCCAGCGCAGCCACTGAAGCTTTCTTT. The variable domain in full, with the rest retrieved from reference TRBV5-5 and TRBJ1-1, is DAGVTQSPTHLIKTRGQQVTLRCSPISGHKSVSWYQQVLGQGPQFIFQYYEKEERGRGNFPDRFSARQFPNYSSELNVNALLLGDSALYLCASAATEAFFGQGTRLTVV.

This clonotype was seen ten or more times. This chain uses TRBV27 with TRBJ2-7; 9 bases match TRBD2. Germline CDR1 is MNHEY and CDR2 is SMNVEV (reference sequence). The CDR3 loop spans 15 amino acids. Trimming removed 6 bases from V and 4 bases from J; junction bases left unmatched: 10. The CDR3 DNA reads as TGTGCCAGCAGCCTCAGCGGGGGGCCAACATACGAGCAGTACTTC. Encoded protein: CASSLSGGPTYEQYF.

In this sample, this clonotype turned up many times. V usage is TRBV7-2 and J usage is TRBJ1-1; 7 nucleotides agree with TRBD1. The CDR3 covers 14 residues. Germline values: CDR1 SGHTA, CDR2 FQGNSA. Unmatched junction bases numbered 7, after V lost 4 bases and J lost 5 bases. The CDR3, as DNA: TGTGCCAGCAGCTATCAGGGGGTAAGGACTGAAGCTTTCTTT. Translation: CASSYQGVRTEAFF.

The chain employs TRBV5-1 and TRBJ2-2, with D unclear. Germline CDR1 is SGHRS and CDR2 is YFSETQ. With 2 bases removed from V and 7 bases from J, the gap between germline ends came to 21 bases. The CDR3 is 17 amino acids. CDR3 DNA sequence: TGCGCCAGCAGCTTATTCCCCGGTACTCGTATAGACGGGGAGCTGTTTTTT. This translates into CASSLFPGTRIDGELFF.

This clonotype was seen at least ten times. The chain has TRBV12-3 or TRBV12-4 and TRBJ2-7; D gene ambiguous. This CDR3 is 13 amino acids long. The V and J ends lost 0 bases and 5 bases respectively, with 8 bases between them. The CDR3 loop reads CASSLARIHEQYF. Here the CDR3 DNA reads TGTGCCAGCAGTTTAGCCAGGATTCACGAGCAGTACTTC.

This clonotype was counted many times. The rearrangement links TRBV20-1 to TRBJ1-1, with TRBD1 matching 8 bases. The V gene's germline CDR1 is DFQATT and CDR2 SNEGSKA (reference sequence). J gave up 0 bases and V 6 bases, and 12 bases lay outside the gene matches. This CDR3 contains 16 residues. This chain's CDR3 is CSAPSRQGRMNTEAFF. DNA of the CDR3: TGCAGTGCCCCCTCGAGACAGGGGAGGATGAACACTGAAGCTTTCTTT.

CDR3 amino acids: CASSQGTGTGNTIYF. The CDR3 region has the DNA TGCGCCAGCAGCCAAGGGACAGGAACAGGAAACACCATATATTTT. J is TRBJ1-3 and V is TRBV4-1, with 7 bases matching TRBD1. This CDR3 is 15 amino acids long. Germline lookup yields CDR1 MGHRA and CDR2 YSYEKL. V shed 1 base and J 4 bases; nucleotides not matched to a gene: 4.

V gene TRBV9 combines with J gene TRBJ2-3; D possibly matches TRBD1 or TRBD2 (6 bases each). The germline V gene has CDR1 SGDLS and CDR2 YYNGEE. V was trimmed by 3 bases and J by 5 bases, leaving 13 bases between them. The CDR3 contains 14 residues. CDR3 amino acids: CASSGWRGLDTQYF. For the CDR3, the DNA is TGTGCCAGCAGCGGATGGAGGGGGTTAGATACGCAGTATTTT.

This clonotype was counted only a few times. The chain combines TRBV7-2 with TRBJ1-3; D call uncertain. The germline V and J ends were trimmed by 0 bases and 0 bases, with 6 bases remaining between them. This CDR3 spans 15 amino acids. Germline V gives CDR1 SGHTA, CDR2 FQGNSA. Written as DNA, the CDR3 is TGTGCCAGCAGCTTAGCGGCCACCTCTGGAAACACCATATATTTT. Its translation is CASSLAATSGNTIYF. Based on the CDR3 plus reference TRBV7-2 and TRBJ1-3, the full variable domain is GAGVSQSPSNKVTEKGKDVELRCDPISGHTALYWYRQSLGQGLEFLIYFQGNSAPDKSGLPSDRFSAERTGGSVSTLTIQRTQQEDSAVYLCASSLAATSGNTIYFGEGSWLTVV.

The table lists this clonotype with many counts. The chain uses TRBV3-1 and TRBJ2-4, with 8 bases lining up with TRBD2. Per the germline V gene, CDR1 is LGHDT and CDR2 is YNNKEL (reference sequence). CDR3 length: 15 amino acids. V shed 6 bases, J shed 1 base, and the junction held 5 bases outside the gene matches. The CDR3 region is CASSLSGAAKNIQYF. The CDR3 region has the DNA TGTGCCAGCAGTCTTAGCGGGGCCGCCAAAAACATTCAGTACTTC. Combining the CDR3 with reference TRBV3-1 and TRBJ2-4 gives the whole variable domain DTAVSQTPKYLVTQMGNDKSIKCEQNLGHDTMYWYKQDSKKFLKIMFSYNNKELIINETVPNRFSPKSPDKAHLNLHINSLELGDSAVYFCASSLSGAAKNIQYFGAGTRLSVL.

This clonotype was picked up many times. V and J are TRBV7-9 and TRBJ1-2; D is unresolved. Germline values: CDR1 SEHNR, CDR2 FQNEAQ (reference sequence). Trimming removed 1 base from V and 6 bases from J, with 12 bases in between. The CDR3 length is 14 residues. CDR3 bases: TGTGCCAGCAGCTTAGGCCCCTTTGAGGATGGCTACACCTTC. This translates into CASSLGPFEDGYTF.

This clonotype was observed many times. The chain employs TRBV10-3 and TRBJ2-1; D unclear. Trimming stripped 1 base from V and 8 bases from J, with 9 bases between. From germline, CDR1 is ENHRY and CDR2 SYGVKD. This CDR3 spans 13 amino acids. In nucleotides, the CDR3 is TGTGCCATCAGTGAGTGGGGTCGGGATGAGCAGTTCTTC. Translated, it gives CAISEWGRDEQFF.

There are many counts of this clonotype. The chain employs TRBV6-6 and TRBJ2-7, with D uncertain. The CDR3 has 12 amino acids. Looked up from germline, CDR1 is MNHNY and CDR2 is SVGAGI (reference sequence). The V end lost 0 bases, the J end lost 5 bases, and 5 bases lay between the germline ends. DNA of the CDR3: TGTGCCAGCAGTTACTCTTTGGACGAGCAGTACTTC. Translation: CASSYSLDEQYF.

This clonotype was counted ten times or more. The CDR3 coding sequence is TGTGCCAGCAAGATGGGACAGGACTCTGAAAAACTGTTTTTT. It is translated as CASKMGQDSEKLFF. This chain joins TRBV6-1 and TRBJ1-4; TRBD1 agrees at 8 bases. The V segment lost 7 bases and the J segment 7 bases; nucleotides outside the gene matches: 8. This CDR3 is 14 amino acids long. Germline lookup yields CDR1 MNHNS and CDR2 SASEGT.

This clonotype has ten or more counts. The J gene is TRBJ1-1, the V gene TRBV7-9, with 8 positions matching TRBD1. Germline V CDR1 and CDR2: SEHNR, FQNEAQ (reference sequence). The V segment lost 4 bases and the J segment 4 bases; nucleotides outside the gene matches: 5. CDR3 length equals 14 residues. The CDR3 spells CASSSRQGSTEAFF. The CDR3 DNA sequence: TGTGCCAGCAGCTCCCGACAGGGGAGCACTGAAGCTTTCTTT.

This clonotype appeared many times. This chain uses TRBV9 with TRBJ2-1, with TRBD2 as a possible D gene (5 bases). Trimming removed 0 bases at V and 1 base at J, with 5 bases between. The CDR3 is 14 amino acids. Germline assignment: CDR1 SGDLS and CDR2 YYNGEE. The CDR3 bases are TGTGCCAGCAGCGTAGCGGGATCCTACAATGAGCAGTTCTTC. Amino acid sequence: CASSVAGSYNEQFF.

At least ten counts were recorded for this clonotype. The gene calls are TRBV7-9 and TRBJ1-3, with TRBD1 as a possible D gene (6 bases). Per the germline V gene, CDR1 is SEHNR and CDR2 is FQNEAQ (reference sequence). The CDR3 spans 15 residues. V was clipped by 5 bases and J by 2 bases, with 13 bases between them. The CDR3 coding sequence is TGTGCCAGCAGCCCGCGAGGGACACCTGGAAACACCATATATTTT. This translates into CASSPRGTPGNTIYF. The entire variable domain, with the rest obtained from reference TRBV7-9 and TRBJ1-3, is as follows: DTGVSQNPRHKITKRGQNVTFRCDPISEHNRLYWYRQTLGQGPEFLTYFQNEAQLEKSRLLSDRFSAERPKGSFSTLEIQRTEQGDSAMYLCASSPRGTPGNTIYFGEGSWLTVV.

This clonotype has a count of ten or more. The V call is TRBV5-1, the J call TRBJ2-5; D ambiguous. Trimming shortened V by 0 bases and J by 5 bases, and 8 bases separated the two germline ends. The CDR3 runs to 13 residues. CDR1 and CDR2 from the germline V gene are SGHRS and YFSETQ. In DNA, the CDR3 is TGCGCCAGCAGCTTGGCCGATAGGGAGACCCAGTACTTC. Translation gives CASSLADRETQYF.

This clonotype was observed at least ten times. The rearrangement links TRBV7-2 to TRBJ2-3; D not certain. CDR3 length equals 15 residues. V lost 1 base, J lost 8 bases, and 16 bases lay in between. CDR1 SGHTA and CDR2 FQGNSA come from the germline V gene. CDR3 nucleotides: TGTGCCAGCAGCTTAGGACTCCCCCGGGTAGCTACGCAGTATTTT. It translates to CASSLGLPRVATQYF.